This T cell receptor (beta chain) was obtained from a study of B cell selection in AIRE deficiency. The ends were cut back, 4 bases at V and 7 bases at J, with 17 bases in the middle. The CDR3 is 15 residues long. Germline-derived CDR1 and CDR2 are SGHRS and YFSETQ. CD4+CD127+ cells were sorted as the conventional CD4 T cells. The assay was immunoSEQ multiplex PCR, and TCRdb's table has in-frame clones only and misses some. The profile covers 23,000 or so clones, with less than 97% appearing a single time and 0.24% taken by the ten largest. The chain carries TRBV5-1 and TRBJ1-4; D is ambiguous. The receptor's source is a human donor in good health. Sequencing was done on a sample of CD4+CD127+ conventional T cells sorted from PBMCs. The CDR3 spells CASSLGIREGEKLFF. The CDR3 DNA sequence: TGCGCCAGCAGCCTAGGGATCCGAGAGGGTGAAAAACTGTTTTTT.